Below are 13 T cell receptor beta chains sequenced from a single sample in a study of blood T cell repertoires in COVID-19. The data were produced by immunoSEQ multiplex PCR, yet TCRdb's version contains in-frame clones alone and is incomplete. The table has roughly 180,000 clones, over 65% seen once. Sequences were obtained from PBMCs or T cells enriched from blood (not recorded which). Receptors originate from a woman aged 45 to 65 who had recovered from COVID-19.

CDR3 loop: CASSGGVSPLHF. In DNA form, the CDR3 reads TGTGCCAGCAGTGGAGGGGTCTCACCCCTCCACTTT. The chain is built from TRBV27 and TRBJ1-6; a weak D match, TRBD1 (5 bases). This CDR3 contains 12 residues. Trimming removed 5 bases from V and 10 bases from J, with 9 bases in between. The germline gives CDR1 MNHEY, CDR2 SMNVEV (reference sequence).

The CDR3 loop reads CASSRTGGGYTF. The CDR3, as DNA: TGTGCCAGCAGCCGGACAGGGGGCGGCTACACCTTC. J is TRBJ1-2 and V is TRBV3-1 (or the pseudogene TRBV3-2), with 11 bases that match TRBD1. The junction had 0 bases not matched to a gene; V was cut back by 4 bases and J by 8 bases. Germline V CDR1 and CDR2: LGHDT, YNNKEL (reference sequence). This CDR3 has 12 residues.

This chain joins TRBV11-2 and TRBJ1-2, with 9 positions matching TRBD1. Germline assignment: CDR1 SGHAT and CDR2 FQNNGV. The junction had 11 bases not matched to a gene; V was cut back by 5 bases and J by 7 bases. CDR3 length: 15 residues. The CDR3 DNA follows: TGTGCCAGCAGCCAGGGACAGGGATTTCTTCTTGGCTACACCTTC. Its protein product is CASSQGQGFLLGYTF. Together with reference TRBV11-2 and TRBJ1-2, the CDR3 gives the full variable domain: EAGVAQSPRYKIIEKRQSVAFWCNPISGHATLYWYQQILGQGPKLLIQFQNNGVVDDSQLPKDRFSAERLKGVDSTLKIQPAKLEDSAVYLCASSQGQGFLLGYTFGSGTRLTVV.

J is TRBJ2-1 and V is TRBV9; 12 nucleotides align to TRBD2. CDR1 is SGDLS and CDR2 is YYNGEE in the germline V gene. V was pared by 1 base and J by 10 bases, with 3 bases of the junction left unmatched. The CDR3 is 14 amino acids. The chain's CDR3 is CASSVRTSGNEQFF. DNA of the CDR3: TGTGCCAGCAGCGTACGGACTAGCGGGAACGAGCAGTTCTTC.

This sequence joins TRBV5-4 and TRBJ2-1; TRBD1 aligns across 9 bases. The CDR3 runs 16 residues. V lost 0 bases, J lost 10 bases, and 11 bases stayed unmatched. Germline assignment: CDR1 SGHNT and CDR2 YYREEE (reference sequence). CDR3 in DNA: TGTGCCAGCAGCTTGGGGGGGACAGGGAGGGTAAGAGAGCAGTTCTTC. As protein: CASSLGGTGRVREQFF.

This chain uses TRBV2 with TRBJ1-2; D not certain. The CDR3 runs to 11 residues. Germline V CDR1 and CDR2: SNHLY, FYNNEI. V lost 3 bases to trimming and J lost 9 bases, with 8 bases between them. The CDR3 sequence is CASSDGRSYTF. The CDR3 DNA follows: TGTGCCAGCAGTGATGGCCGTAGCTACACCTTC.

The chain employs TRBV7-9 and TRBJ1-5; D not certain. V lost 4 bases to trimming and J lost 5 bases, with 9 bases between them. The CDR3 contains 13 residues. The germline V gene has CDR1 SEHNR and CDR2 FQNEAQ (reference sequence). The CDR3 sequence: CASSSLGDQPQHF. The CDR3 DNA is TGTGCCAGCAGCTCGCTCGGGGATCAGCCCCAGCATTTT.

The rearrangement uses TRBV27 and TRBJ1-4, with TRBD1 matching 10 bases. The CDR3 spans 13 residues. The V gene end was trimmed by 5 bases and the J gene end by 8 bases; junction bases not matched to a gene: 2. The V gene's germline CDR1 is MNHEY and CDR2 SMNVEV (reference sequence). The CDR3, as DNA: TGTGCCAGCAGTAAGGACAGGGGGGAAAAACTGTTTTTT. Protein product: CASSKDRGEKLFF.

This chain links TRBV12-3 or TRBV12-4 with TRBJ1-4; D unclear. The V gene lost 3 bases and the J gene lost 16 bases, with 15 bases spanning the gap. This CDR3 is 12 amino acids long. CDR3 sequence (DNA): TGTGCCAGCAGTTTGGGTGGGAGAGGTCCGTTTTTT. Translation gives CASSLGGRGPFF.

J is TRBJ1-2 and V is TRBV27; D not resolved. Germline V gives CDR1 MNHEY, CDR2 SMNVEV (reference sequence). The CDR3 has 16 residues. V was trimmed by 3 bases and J by 0 bases, leaving 14 bases between them. CDR3 residues: CASSLGSTISNYGYTF. CDR3 nucleotides: TGTGCCAGCAGTTTGGGCAGCACAATCTCTAACTATGGCTACACCTTC.

The chain recombines TRBV7-9 with TRBJ1-3; D gene uncertain. The CDR3 has 15 residues. Trimming took off 6 bases at V and 4 bases at J, with 16 bases between the two ends. Germline values: CDR1 SEHNR, CDR2 FQNEAQ (reference sequence). This CDR3 is CASSQTPLGGNTIYF. DNA for the CDR3: TGTGCCAGCAGTCAAACTCCACTCGGGGGAAACACCATATATTTT.

The chain carries TRBV4-1 and TRBJ2-5; TRBD1 might be the D (6 bases). Trimming left V 3 bases short and J 4 bases short, with 15 bases between. This CDR3 spans 15 amino acids. The germline gives CDR1 MGHRA, CDR2 YSYEKL. The CDR3 nucleotides read TGCGCCAGCAGCCACGCGACAGGAAGGAGAGAGACCCAGTACTTC. Protein product: CASSHATGRRETQYF.

J is TRBJ2-5 and V is TRBV5-1; 7 nucleotides align to TRBD2. This CDR3 has 16 amino acids. The V segment lost 4 bases and the J segment 5 bases; nucleotides outside the gene matches: 14. Germline V gives CDR1 SGHRS, CDR2 YFSETQ. The CDR3 DNA reads TGCGCCAGCAGCCCCGGCGGGGAGGGCCGTCGGGAGACCCAGTACTTC. The encoded protein is CASSPGGEGRRETQYF.